Listed here are 25 T cell receptor beta chains from one sample, sequenced in a study of radiotherapy plus CTLA-4 blockade in lung cancer. The data were produced by immunoSEQ multiplex PCR, yet TCRdb's version contains in-frame clones alone and is incomplete. The sample shows 90,000 to 150,000 clones, about four fifths of them seen only once. The specimen comprised peripheral blood, sampled from a patient treated with radiotherapy plus ipilimumab. These receptors were obtained from a human donor with non-small cell lung cancer who had a partial response to radiotherapy plus ipilimumab.

V gene TRBV28 combines with J gene TRBJ1-2, with TRBD1 matching over 7 bases. The germline V gene encodes CDR1 MDHEN and CDR2 SYDVKM. J was trimmed by 8 bases and V by 6 bases; bases with no gene match: 9. CDR3 length: 13 amino acids. The CDR3 DNA follows: TGTGCCAGCAGAGGGACAGCTGCGGGGGGCTACACCTTC. Translated: CASRGTAAGGYTF.

The chain couples TRBV15 to TRBJ2-2, with D tentatively TRBD1 (6 bases). Trimming stripped 0 bases from V and 5 bases from J, with 7 bases between. The CDR3 contains 14 residues. The germline V gene has CDR1 LNHNV and CDR2 YYDKDF (reference sequence). The CDR3 nucleotides are TGTGCCACCAGCAGAGATAGGGGGACCGGGGAGCTGTTTTTT. Its translation is CATSRDRGTGELFF.

V usage is TRBV5-1 and J usage is TRBJ1-1, with D uncertain. The CDR3 covers 14 residues. V dropped 6 bases and J dropped 0 bases, with 12 bases sitting between them. Germline-derived CDR1 and CDR2 are SGHRS and YFSETQ. The CDR3 sequence is CASIENLMNTEAFF. The CDR3, as DNA: TGCGCCAGCATTGAGAACCTCATGAACACTGAAGCTTTCTTT.

Note on this clone: Its ends do not fully match the called genes, so a read error is possible. The chain recombines TRBV18 with TRBJ1-2, with a weak D call TRBD1 (5 bases). CDR1 is KGHSH, CDR2 LQKENI, per germline. This CDR3 contains 13 residues. CDR3 coding DNA: TGTGCCAGCTCACTGGTCGCCGGGGGAGGCTACGCCTTC. Translation gives CASSLVAGGGYAF.

This clone was counted only a few times. The gene calls are TRBV7-6 and TRBJ1-1; D gene unclear. V shed 5 bases and J shed 2 bases, with 9 bases lying between them. This CDR3 spans 13 amino acids. Germline V CDR1 and CDR2: SGHVS, FNYEAQ. CDR3: CASSHNPNTEAFF. The CDR3 DNA reads as TGTGCCAGCAGCCACAACCCCAACACTGAAGCTTTCTTT.

The CDR3 DNA reads as TGTGCCAGCACCACCGGGACACTACTGGGTACTCGCAATCAGCCCCAGCATTTT. Translation gives CASTTGTLLGTRNQPQHF. The V and J genes are TRBV2 and TRBJ1-5, with D perhaps TRBD1 (6 bases). Trimming cost V 7 bases and J 2 bases, with 24 bases left between them. Germline-derived CDR1 and CDR2 are SNHLY and FYNNEI. The CDR3 extends over 18 amino acids. The whole variable domain, remainder taken from reference TRBV2 and TRBJ1-5, is EPEVTQTPSHQVTQMGQEVILRCVPISNHLYFYWYRQILGQKVEFLVSFYNNEISEKSEIFDDQFSVERPDGSNFTLKIRSTKLEDSAMYFCASTTGTLLGTRNQPQHFGDGTRLSIL.

V usage is TRBV11-2 and J usage is TRBJ1-2; possibly TRBD1 for D (5 bases). Germline V lookup: CDR1 SGHAT, CDR2 FQNNGV. CDR3 length equals 14 residues. The V end lost 1 base, the J end lost 5 bases, and 11 bases lay between the germline ends. The DNA of the CDR3 is TGTGCCAGCAGCTTAGTTGCCGACAGATATGGCTACACCTTC. This gives the protein CASSLVADRYGYTF.

The chain has TRBV28 and TRBJ2-7; D is unresolved. The germline V gene encodes CDR1 MDHEN and CDR2 SYDVKM. With 6 bases removed from V and 3 bases from J, the gap between germline ends came to 12 bases. There are 13 residues in the CDR3. CDR3 residues: CASSPDGYYEQYV. DNA for the CDR3: TGTGCCAGCAGCCCCGATGGGTACTACGAGCAGTACGTC.

For the CDR3, the DNA is TGCGCCAGCAATTATGCAGGGGAAGAGACCCAGTACTTC. The encoded protein is CASNYAGEETQYF. The chain combines TRBV5-1 with TRBJ2-5, with a tentative D call TRBD1 (6 bases). The CDR3 runs to 13 residues. V gave up 6 bases and J gave up 3 bases, with 12 bases separating them. Germline V gene lookup returns CDR1 SGHRS and CDR2 YFSETQ.

CDR3 DNA: TGTGCCAGCAGCCTTGGGACTAGCGGGAGGGGTAATACCTACGAGCAGTACGTC. This translates into CASSLGTSGRGNTYEQYV. The chain links TRBV7-2 to TRBJ2-7, with 16 bases identical to TRBD2. V was clipped by 5 bases and J by 2 bases; unmatched bases: 9. Germline CDR1 is SGHTA and CDR2 is FQGNSA. This CDR3 is built from 18 residues.

The V call is TRBV6-6, the J call TRBJ2-1; D ambiguous. The CDR3 length is 13 residues. Trimming took 5 bases from V and 5 from J, leaving 10 bases between them. Germline CDR1 MNHNY, CDR2 SVGAGI (reference sequence). CDR3 protein: CASSTPKHNEQFF. The DNA of the CDR3 is TGTGCCAGCAGTACGCCTAAACACAATGAGCAGTTCTTC.

The genes are TRBV27 and TRBJ1-1; maybe TRBD1 (5 bases). The length of the CDR3 is 14 residues. Germline V gives CDR1 MNHEY, CDR2 SMNVEV (reference sequence). V was trimmed by 0 bases and J by 6 bases, leaving 11 bases between them. CDR3 DNA: TGTGCCAGCAGTTTATCGGGGAGGGGACCTGAAGCTTTCTTT. Translation gives CASSLSGRGPEAFF.

The chain employs TRBV11-2 and TRBJ2-1; D may be TRBD2 (5 bases). This CDR3 spans 15 amino acids. Trimming removed 3 bases at V and 0 bases at J, with 9 bases between. Germline CDR1 and CDR2: SGHAT and FQNNGV. The CDR3 DNA reads TGTGCCAGCAGCTTCACCGGGATCTCCTACAATGAGCAGTTCTTC. It specifies CASSFTGISYNEQFF.

This chain joins TRBV6-6 and TRBJ2-7; 10 bases are a match to TRBD2. CDR3 length: 15 amino acids. Per the germline V gene, CDR1 is MNHNY and CDR2 is SVGAGI (reference sequence). With 4 bases clipped from V and 3 bases from J, the junction kept 6 bases outside the gene matches. CDR3 sequence (DNA): TGTGCCAGCAGTTTAGGACTAGCGGATTACTACGAGCAGTACTTC. Its translation: CASSLGLADYYEQYF.

This chain connects TRBV9 to TRBJ1-2; D is undetermined. V was clipped by 0 bases and J by 7 bases, with 7 bases between them. The CDR3 sequence is 12 residues long. CDR1 and CDR2 (germline): SGDLS, YYNGEE. The CDR3 spells CASSVESFGYTF. The CDR3 nucleotides are TGTGCCAGCAGCGTAGAATCTTTTGGCTACACCTTC.

This clone has just a few counts. This chain uses TRBV4-1 with TRBJ2-1, with 10 bases lining up with TRBD1. Germline V gene data show CDR1 as MGHRA and CDR2 as YSYEKL. With V trimmed by 0 bases and J by 10 bases, 15 bases remained unmatched. The CDR3 consists of 18 residues. For the CDR3, the DNA is TGCGCCAGCAGCCAAGATCTCAGTAGGGGGACAGGGGCCCCGGAGCAGTTCTTC. Protein sequence: CASSQDLSRGTGAPEQFF.

The chain recombines TRBV29-1 with TRBJ2-2; no clear D gene. Germline CDR1 SQVTM, CDR2 ANQGSEA. CDR3 length: 13 residues. Trimming stripped 4 bases from V and 5 bases from J, with 11 bases between. This CDR3 is CSVGASITGELFF. For the CDR3, the DNA is TGCAGCGTTGGGGCCAGTATAACCGGGGAGCTGTTTTTT.

V gene TRBV27 combines with J gene TRBJ1-5, with D possibly TRBD1 on 5 matching bases. Germline V lookup: CDR1 MNHEY, CDR2 SMNVEV (reference sequence). This CDR3 contains 15 residues. Trimming shortened V by 10 bases and J by 0 bases, and 16 bases separated the two germline ends. CDR3 in DNA: TGTGCCACCTCGAACGCGGGGGATAGCAATCAGCCCCAGCATTTT. Its protein product is CATSNAGDSNQPQHF.

V gene TRBV5-6 combines with J gene TRBJ2-3; a possible D gene is TRBD2 (5 bases). Germline CDR1 SGHDT, CDR2 YYEEEE. The CDR3 contains 14 residues. V shed 2 bases and J shed 7 bases, with 14 bases lying between them. The CDR3 here is CASSFGLARHTQYF. DNA of the CDR3: TGTGCCAGCAGCTTCGGGCTAGCTCGCCATACGCAGTATTTT.

This clone was seen a few times. The J gene is TRBJ2-2, the V gene TRBV5-4; 10 positions match TRBD2. The CDR3 runs to 16 residues. V gave up 4 bases and J gave up 4 bases; unmatched junction bases: 7. Germline CDR1 SGHNT, CDR2 YYREEE (reference sequence). CDR3 in amino acids: CASSRGSGRGTGELFF. For the CDR3, the DNA is TGTGCCAGCAGCCGGGGCAGCGGGAGGGGCACCGGGGAGCTGTTTTTT. Looking up the rest from reference TRBV5-4 and TRBJ2-2 gives the full variable domain: ETGVTQSPTHLIKTRGQQVTLRCSSQSGHNTVSWYQQALGQGPQFIFQYYREEENGRGNFPPRFSGLQFPNYSSELNVNALELDDSALYLCASSRGSGRGTGELFFGEGSRLTVL.

The chain has TRBV18 and TRBJ2-3, with TRBD2 matching 12 bases. Germline V gene lookup returns CDR1 KGHSH and CDR2 LQKENI. J lost 2 bases, V lost 3 bases, and 15 bases had no gene match. The CDR3 sequence is 20 residues long. The DNA of the CDR3 is TGTGCCAGCTCACCTGGGACCGTGTTAGGACTAGCGGGATTCACAGATACGCAGTATTTT. The encoded protein is CASSPGTVLGLAGFTDTQYF.

In this sample, this clone turned up a few times. V gene TRBV7-2 combines with J gene TRBJ2-2; D gene unclear. The germline V gene has CDR1 SGHTA and CDR2 FQGNSA. The CDR3 is 15 amino acids. Trimming cost V 6 bases and J 8 bases, with 19 bases left between them. CDR3 in DNA: TGTGCCAGCAGTTATAATCCTTTTCAGATGGGGGAGCTGTTTTTT. As protein: CASSYNPFQMGELFF.

The chain has TRBV7-2 and TRBJ1-2; D remains unclear. The CDR3 totals 13 residues. The V end lost 5 bases, the J end lost 5 bases, and 12 bases lay between the germline ends. CDR1 is SGHTA and CDR2 is FQGNSA in the germline V gene. CDR3 sequence reads: CASSPRSLYGYTF. CDR3 bases: TGTGCCAGCAGCCCCAGGTCACTGTATGGCTACACCTTC.

The rearrangement uses TRBV7-2 and TRBJ1-4; 7 bases line up with TRBD1. The germline V gene has CDR1 SGHTA and CDR2 FQGNSA. The junction had 8 bases not matched to a gene; V was cut back by 5 bases and J by 8 bases. This CDR3 is 14 amino acids long. For the CDR3, the DNA is TGTGCCAGCAGCCCCAACAGGGGTGGGGAAAAACTGTTTTTT. This sequence encodes CASSPNRGGEKLFF. Full variable domain (remainder filled in from reference TRBV7-2 and TRBJ1-4): GAGVSQSPSNKVTEKGKDVELRCDPISGHTALYWYRQSLGQGLEFLIYFQGNSAPDKSGLPSDRFSAERTGGSVSTLTIQRTQQEDSAVYLCASSPNRGGEKLFFGSGTQLSVL.

This chain connects TRBV5-1 to TRBJ2-3; 11 positions agree with TRBD2. In germline, CDR1 is SGHRS, CDR2 YFSETQ. This CDR3 comprises 18 residues. With V trimmed by 0 bases and J by 0 bases, 6 bases remained unmatched. CDR3 nucleotides: TGCGCCAGCAGCTTGGGTATTAGGACTAGCGGGAGCACAGATACGCAGTATTTT. It specifies CASSLGIRTSGSTDTQYF.